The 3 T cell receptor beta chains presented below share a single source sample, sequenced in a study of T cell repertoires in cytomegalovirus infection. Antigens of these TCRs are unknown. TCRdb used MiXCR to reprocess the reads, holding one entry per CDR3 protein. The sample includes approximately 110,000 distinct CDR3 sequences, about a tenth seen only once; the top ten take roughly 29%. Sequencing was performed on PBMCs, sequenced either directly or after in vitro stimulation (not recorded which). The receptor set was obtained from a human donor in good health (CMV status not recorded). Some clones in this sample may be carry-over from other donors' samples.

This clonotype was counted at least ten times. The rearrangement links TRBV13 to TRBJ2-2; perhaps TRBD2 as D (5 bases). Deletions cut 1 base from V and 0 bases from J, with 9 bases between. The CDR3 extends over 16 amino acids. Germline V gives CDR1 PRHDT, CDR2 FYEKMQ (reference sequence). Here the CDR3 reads CASSLEGGPNTGELFF. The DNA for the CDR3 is TGTGCCAGCAGCTTAGAAGGCGGGCCGAACACCGGGGAGCTGTTTTTT.

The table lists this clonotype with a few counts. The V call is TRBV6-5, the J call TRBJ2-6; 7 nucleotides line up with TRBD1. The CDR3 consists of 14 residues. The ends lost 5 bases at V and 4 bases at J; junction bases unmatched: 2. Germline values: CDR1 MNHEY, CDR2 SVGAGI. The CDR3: CASSRGPGANVLTF. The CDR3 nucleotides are TGTGCCAGCAGTAGGGGGCCCGGGGCCAACGTCCTGACTTTC.

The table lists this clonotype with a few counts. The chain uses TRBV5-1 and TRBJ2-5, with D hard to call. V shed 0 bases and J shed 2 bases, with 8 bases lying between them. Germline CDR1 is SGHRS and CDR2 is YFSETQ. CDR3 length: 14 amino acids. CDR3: CASSLGRLQETQYF. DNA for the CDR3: TGCGCCAGCAGCTTGGGTCGGTTACAAGAGACCCAGTACTTC.